The rows below give T cell receptor beta chains drawn from one sample of a study of PD-1 blockade in classical Hodgkin lymphoma. The protocol was immunoSEQ multiplex PCR, while the TCRdb copy is restricted to in-frame clones and leaves out a portion. The table shows fewer than 30,000 clones, with under 85% occurring only once. The input for sequencing was peripheral blood mononuclear cells (PBMCs), taken before the second cycle of nivolumab. The receptors stem from a human donor with classical Hodgkin lymphoma. Each CDR3 is given with its conserved first and last residue. The D gene is left open where the match is weak. A clone size is listed for some rows: how often the clone was seen (once, few, many), or a class if it is expanded.

>TRBJ2-5|-|TRBV18|13|-
TGTGCCAGCTCCCCCAATACCCAAGAGACCCAGTACTTC
CASSPNTQETQYF
>TRBJ2-3|once|TRBV7-2|15|TRBD2
TGTGCCAGCAGCCACAGACTAGCTAGCACAGATACGCAGTATTTT
CASSHRLASTDTQYF
>TRBJ2-3|-|TRBV5-1|15|TRBD1
TGCGCCAGCAGCTTGGGTCAGGGGGCCCCGGATACGCAGTATTTT
CASSLGQGAPDTQYF
>TRBJ2-5|-|TRBV7-6|16|TRBD2
TGTGCCAGCAGCCCTAGGAGCGGGGGTGAGGGAGAGACCCAGTACTTC
CASSPRSGGEGETQYF
>TRBJ2-3|few|TRBV9|17|-
TGTGCCAGCAGCCCACCCAGAAGGGGGGCTAGCACAGATACGCAGTATTTT
CASSPPRRGASTDTQYF
>TRBJ1-4|-|TRBV4-2|14|TRBD1
TGTGCCAGCAGCTCAACAGGGGGGTATGAAAAACTGTTTTTT
CASSSTGGYEKLFF
>TRBJ1-1|large|TRBV25-1|14|-
TGTGCCAGCAGTGATGGGGGTACGGACACTGAAGCTTTCTTT
CASSDGGTDTEAFF
>TRBJ1-2|few|TRBV7-9|15|TRBD1
TGTGCCAGCAGCCCCTGGACAGGGGACAACTATGGCTACACCTTC
CASSPWTGDNYGYTF
>TRBJ1-1|-|TRBV11-2|14|TRBD1
TGTGCCAGCAGCCTCGACAGGGCGAGTACTGAAGCTTTCTTT
CASSLDRASTEAFF
>TRBJ1-5|-|TRBV27|14|-
TGTGCCAGCAGTTTATCTGGACAGTTAGGGCCCCAGCATTTT
CASSLSGQLGPQHF
>TRBJ2-3|-|TRBV11-2|15|-
TGTGCCAGCAGCTTAGAATACACTAGCACAGATACGCAGTATTTT
CASSLEYTSTDTQYF
>TRBJ2-7|-|TRBV5-1|17|TRBD1
TGCGCCAGCAGCTTGAACCAGGACAGGTCAATTGCCTACGAGCAGTACTTC
CASSLNQDRSIAYEQYF
>TRBJ2-7|once|TRBV13|14|TRBD1
TGTGCCAGCAGCACCGGGACAGGGAGCTACGAGCAGTACTTC
CASSTGTGSYEQYF
>TRBJ2-3|-|TRBV7-3|15|-
TGTGCCAGCAGCCCCACTAGCATGCATACAGATACGCAGTATTTT
CASSPTSMHTDTQYF
>TRBJ2-7|-|TRBV19|13|-
TGTGCCAGCCGGAGGGCCCAGGGGCGCGAGCAGTACTTC
CASRRAQGREQYF
>TRBJ2-7|-|TRBV7-9|13|-
TGTGCCAGCAGCTTGACGTATACCTACGAGCAGTACTTC
CASSLTYTYEQYF
>TRBJ1-1|few|TRBV29-1|13|-
TGCAGCGTTGATCGGGGGATGGGTCGTGAAGCTTTCTTT
CSVDRGMGREAFF
>TRBJ2-2|-|TRBV7-3|17|-
TGTGCCAGCAGCTTAGAGCTGGGAGCAGGGAACACCGGGGAGCTGTTTTTT
CASSLELGAGNTGELFF
>TRBJ2-1|-|TRBV7-2|15|-
TGTGCCAGCAGCCAGTCAGGACGGGGATACAATGAGCAGTTCTTC
CASSQSGRGYNEQFF
>TRBJ2-7|-|TRBV7-3|15|TRBD1
TGTGCCAGCAGCCCCAATCGGGACAGCAACTACGAGCAGTACTTC
CASSPNRDSNYEQYF
>TRBJ2-6|-|TRBV4-3|16|-
TGCGCCAGCAGCCTTGGGACGCCCCTAGAGGCCAACGTCCTGACTTTC
CASSLGTPLEANVLTF
>TRBJ1-6|-|TRBV18|15|TRBD1
TGTGCCAGCTCACCGGACAGGGGTCCGAATTCACCCCTCCACTTT
CASSPDRGPNSPLHF
>TRBJ2-1|-|TRBV28|15|TRBD2
TGTGCCAGCAGTTCGGGACTAGCGGGATTCAATGAGCAGTTCTTC
CASSSGLAGFNEQFF
>TRBJ1-2|-|TRBV18|15|-
TGTGCCAGCTCACCAGGTGGGGGACGGGAGTATGGCTACACCTTC
CASSPGGGREYGYTF